Each of the 25 T cell receptor beta chains below was sequenced from the same sample in a study of blood T cell repertoires in COVID-19. TCRdb's table, derived via immunoSEQ multiplex PCR, lists solely in-frame clones and lacks some. The table records approximately 280,000 clones, around 89% of them present only once. Sequencing used peripheral blood. These receptors originate from a man between 40 and 49 years old with acute or convalescent COVID-19.

This rearrangement joins TRBV7-8 to TRBJ1-5; D call uncertain. The germline gives CDR1 SGHVS, CDR2 FQNEAQ. Trimming left V 1 base short and J 4 bases short, with 14 bases between. The CDR3 has 16 amino acids. The DNA for the CDR3 is TGTGCCAGCAGCTTAGAAGGCGGGTATTCAAATCAGCCCCAGCATTTT. Protein product: CASSLEGGYSNQPQHF.

This chain connects TRBV10-3 to TRBJ2-3; maybe TRBD1 (6 bases). Trimming took 0 bases from V and 5 from J, leaving 12 bases between them. Looked up from germline, CDR1 is ENHRY and CDR2 is SYGVKD. There are 15 residues in the CDR3. The CDR3 DNA sequence: TGTGCCATCAGTGAGTCCAGGGGCAGGGGAGATACGCAGTATTTT. This translates into CAISESRGRGDTQYF.

The V and J genes are TRBV30 and TRBJ1-1; D gene unclear. V lost 4 bases and J 7 bases, leaving 16 bases between the germline ends. The CDR3 consists of 13 residues. CDR1 is GTSNPN and CDR2 is SVGIG in the germline V gene (reference sequence). The CDR3 region is CAWTLTLGGEAFF. The CDR3 DNA is TGTGCCTGGACCCTTACCCTCGGAGGTGAAGCTTTCTTT.

This sequence joins TRBV18 and TRBJ1-1; no definite D call. V dropped 2 bases and J dropped 5 bases, with 6 bases sitting between them. The germline V gene encodes CDR1 KGHSH and CDR2 LQKENI. This CDR3 comprises 12 residues. Here the CDR3 reads CASSPGRTEAFF. In nucleotides, the CDR3 is TGTGCCAGCTCACCAGGGAGGACTGAAGCTTTCTTT.

The rearrangement joins TRBV5-1 to TRBJ2-3, with 12 positions matching TRBD2. Germline V gives CDR1 SGHRS, CDR2 YFSETQ. The CDR3 runs 16 residues. J was trimmed by 0 bases and V by 6 bases; bases with no gene match: 5. The CDR3 protein is CASTQLAGGSTDTQYF. CDR3 sequence (DNA): TGCGCCAGCACCCAACTAGCGGGGGGTAGCACAGATACGCAGTATTTT.

The chain has TRBV6-5 and TRBJ1-5; perhaps TRBD1 as D (5 bases). The CDR3 consists of 13 residues. Germline V gene data show CDR1 as MNHEY and CDR2 as SVGAGI. V was cut by 7 bases and J by 0 bases, with 7 bases left in between. CDR3 sequence reads: CASNRLSNQPQHF. CDR3 nucleotide sequence: TGTGCCAGCAACAGGCTTAGCAATCAGCCCCAGCATTTT.

The J gene is TRBJ2-1, the V gene TRBV4-2; D gene unclear. The germline V gene has CDR1 LGHNA and CDR2 YNFKEQ. This CDR3 region has 15 residues. Trimming took off 3 bases at V and 7 bases at J, with 16 bases between the two ends. The CDR3: CASSHTPGSRNEQFF. The CDR3 region has the DNA TGTGCCAGCAGCCACACCCCCGGTTCCAGGAATGAGCAGTTCTTC.

This chain connects TRBV6-5 to TRBJ2-3; tentatively, D is TRBD2 (6 bases). Germline V gives CDR1 MNHEY, CDR2 SVGAGI. The CDR3 sequence is 14 residues long. V was cut by 8 bases and J by 1 base, with 13 bases left in between. CDR3 loop: CASGSGLRTDTQYF. The CDR3, as DNA: TGTGCCAGCGGTTCGGGACTCCGCACAGATACGCAGTATTTT.

The chain uses TRBV5-8 and TRBJ1-2, with 10 positions matching TRBD1. Germline values: CDR1 SGHTS, CDR2 YDEGEE. This CDR3 is built from 16 residues. With V trimmed by 5 bases and J by 3 bases, 10 bases remained unmatched. CDR3 sequence (DNA): TGTGCCAGCAGGCTGCCAACCGGGACAGGGGACTATGGCTACACCTTC. Its protein is CASRLPTGTGDYGYTF.

This rearrangement joins TRBV10-3 to TRBJ2-7; maybe TRBD2 (6 bases). Between the trimmed V and J ends, which lost 4 bases and 4 bases, there was a span of 17 bases. The germline V gene has CDR1 ENHRY and CDR2 SYGVKD. The CDR3 runs 15 residues. CDR3 in DNA: TGTGCCATCAGTGGCTACATTTCCAGCGGGTACGAGCAGTACTTC. Its translation is CAISGYISSGYEQYF.

This sequence joins TRBV14 and TRBJ2-2; 9 bases map to TRBD1. This CDR3 has 15 amino acids. V was clipped by 4 bases and J by 4 bases; unmatched bases: 4. Germline CDR1 is SGHDN and CDR2 is FVKESK. This chain's CDR3 is CASSPGQGFTGELFF. In DNA form, the CDR3 reads TGTGCCAGCAGCCCGGGACAGGGCTTCACCGGGGAGCTGTTTTTT.

The CDR3 DNA reads TGTGCCAGTAGTATCCAGGGGGCGCTGGACAATCAGCCCCAGCATTTT. It yields the protein CASSIQGALDNQPQHF. The chain is built from TRBV19 and TRBJ1-5; 8 bases agree with TRBD1. Per the germline V gene, CDR1 is LNHDA and CDR2 is SQIVND (reference sequence). This CDR3 region has 16 residues. Trimming at V came to 3 bases and at J to 3 bases, leaving 7 bases not matched to a gene.

The V and J genes are TRBV4-1 and TRBJ1-2; D unclear. CDR1 and CDR2 (germline): MGHRA, YSYEKL. The CDR3 has 16 amino acids. The V gene lost 1 base and the J gene lost 3 bases, with 15 bases spanning the gap. The CDR3 region has the DNA TGCGCCAGCAGCCAAGCCCCTCCACCGGAGGACTATGGCTACACCTTC. It specifies CASSQAPPPEDYGYTF.

CDR3 sequence reads: CASSLIRGGSNTEAFF. The CDR3 bases are TGTGCCAGCAGTTTAATACGGGGAGGTTCGAACACTGAAGCTTTCTTT. The chain couples TRBV28 to TRBJ1-1; no clear D. Between the trimmed V and J ends, which lost 2 bases and 1 base, there was a span of 14 bases. The CDR3 covers 16 residues. CDR1 is MDHEN and CDR2 is SYDVKM in the germline V gene.

This chain uses TRBV6-5 with TRBJ2-7, with a tentative D call TRBD2 (7 bases). V was cut by 7 bases and J by 5 bases, with 9 bases left in between. Germline assignment: CDR1 MNHEY and CDR2 SVGAGI. The CDR3 extends over 11 amino acids. The CDR3 DNA reads TGTGCCAGCAAAGGGGGGGACGAGCAGTACTTC. Its protein product is CASKGGDEQYF.

This chain joins TRBV3-1 (or the pseudogene TRBV3-2) and TRBJ1-1; a possible D gene is TRBD1 (6 bases). The CDR3 is 14 residues long. Germline loops: CDR1 LGHDT, CDR2 YNNKEL (reference sequence). V was cut by 3 bases and J by 1 base, with 9 bases left in between. The DNA for the CDR3 is TGTGCCAGCAGCCAGGGCAGGGGGAACACTGAAGCTTTCTTT. Translating it yields CASSQGRGNTEAFF.

This clone was seen a single time. CDR3 DNA: TGTGCCTGGAGAAGGGGACAGGGCGGCTATGGCTACACCTTC. Protein sequence: CAWRRGQGGYGYTF. The chain carries TRBV30 and TRBJ1-2; TRBD1 agrees at 9 bases. The CDR3 loop spans 14 amino acids. Germline-derived CDR1 and CDR2 are GTSNPN and SVGIG (reference sequence). Trimming removed 3 bases from V and 4 bases from J; junction bases left unmatched: 6.

The chain recombines TRBV5-6 with TRBJ2-7; TRBD1 aligns across 9 bases. With 4 bases clipped from V and 2 bases from J, the junction kept 7 bases outside the gene matches. The germline CDR1 and CDR2 sequences are SGHDT and YYEEEE. The CDR3 extends over 15 amino acids. In nucleotides, the CDR3 is TGTGCCAGCAGCGTCTGGGACAGGGAGGCCTACGAGCAGTACTTC. It codes for CASSVWDREAYEQYF. The variable domain in full, completed from reference TRBV5-6 and TRBJ2-7, reads DAGVTQSPTHLIKTRGQQVTLRCSPKSGHDTVSWYQQALGQGPQFIFQYYEEEERQRGNFPDRFSGHQFPNYSSELNVNALLLGDSALYLCASSVWDREAYEQYFGPGTRLTVT.

This clone came up once. The genes are TRBV15 and TRBJ2-3; TRBD1 agrees at 9 bases. V was pared by 0 bases and J by 0 bases, with 4 bases of the junction left unmatched. This CDR3 region has 17 residues. Germline V gene sequence: CDR1 LNHNV, CDR2 YYDKDF (reference sequence). CDR3 in DNA: TGTGCCACCAGCAGAGAGTTAGGGACAGGGAGCACAGATACGCAGTATTTT. Translated: CATSRELGTGSTDTQYF.

The chain combines TRBV6-2 or TRBV6-3 with TRBJ2-3; D not certain. V lost 1 base and J lost 0, with 5 bases in between. This CDR3 spans 14 amino acids. Germline V gene sequence: CDR1 MNHEY, CDR2 SVGEGT. CDR3 DNA: TGTGCCAGCAGTTACTGGGCGAGCACAGATACGCAGTATTTT. Its translation is CASSYWASTDTQYF.

This chain uses TRBV27 with TRBJ1-1; D perhaps matches TRBD1 (6 bases). CDR3 length: 13 residues. Per the germline V gene, CDR1 is MNHEY and CDR2 is SMNVEV (reference sequence). Trimming took off 7 bases at V and 0 bases at J, with 9 bases between the two ends. CDR3 loop: CASKNRVNTEAFF. The CDR3, as DNA: TGTGCCAGCAAAAACAGGGTGAACACTGAAGCTTTCTTT.

As for this clone: This sample also contains other DNA sequences that code for the same CDR3. The chain combines TRBV6-5 with TRBJ1-1; D gene unclear. Germline V gene data show CDR1 as MNHEY and CDR2 as SVGAGI. This CDR3 region has 11 residues. Trimming cost V 7 bases and J 4 bases, with 7 bases left between them. The CDR3 DNA reads as TGTGCCAGCACAGGAGGCACTGAAGCTTTCTTT. Residues: CASTGGTEAFF.

The rearrangement joins TRBV12-3 or TRBV12-4 to TRBJ1-1; no definite D call. V lost 8 bases, J lost 0 bases, and 10 bases lay in between. This CDR3 spans 13 amino acids. The CDR3 DNA reads as TGTGCCAGCGGCGAGGGCATGAACACTGAAGCTTTCTTT. It is translated as CASGEGMNTEAFF.

The chain joins TRBV6-5 to TRBJ2-3; D may be TRBD1 (5 bases). This CDR3 comprises 12 residues. V lost 10 bases and J 2 bases, leaving 10 bases between the germline ends. Per germline, CDR1 MNHEY and CDR2 SVGAGI. The CDR3 is CAIGAHTDTQYF. The CDR3 DNA follows: TGTGCCATAGGGGCCCACACAGATACGCAGTATTTT.

The rearrangement uses TRBV4-1 and TRBJ1-2; 9 positions match TRBD1. Germline V gene data show CDR1 as MGHRA and CDR2 as YSYEKL. Trimming cost V 1 base and J 6 bases; bases outside gene matches: 9. This CDR3 is 16 amino acids long. The CDR3 DNA sequence: TGCGCCAGCAGCCAAGCAGACAGGGGGGGAGCTCATGGCTACACCTTC. Translated: CASSQADRGGAHGYTF.